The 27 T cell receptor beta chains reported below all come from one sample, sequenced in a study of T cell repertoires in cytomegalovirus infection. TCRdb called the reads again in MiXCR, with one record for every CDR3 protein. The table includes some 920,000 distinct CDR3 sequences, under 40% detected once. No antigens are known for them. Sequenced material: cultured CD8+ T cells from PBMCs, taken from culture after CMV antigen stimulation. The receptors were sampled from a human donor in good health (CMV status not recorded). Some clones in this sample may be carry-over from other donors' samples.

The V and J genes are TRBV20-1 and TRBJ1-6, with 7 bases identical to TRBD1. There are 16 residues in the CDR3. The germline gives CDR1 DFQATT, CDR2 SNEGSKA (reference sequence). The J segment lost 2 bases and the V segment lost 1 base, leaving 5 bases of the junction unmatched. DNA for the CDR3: TGCAGTGCTAGAGTAGAGGGGGCAACCTATAATTCACCCCTCCACTTT. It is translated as CSARVEGATYNSPLHF.

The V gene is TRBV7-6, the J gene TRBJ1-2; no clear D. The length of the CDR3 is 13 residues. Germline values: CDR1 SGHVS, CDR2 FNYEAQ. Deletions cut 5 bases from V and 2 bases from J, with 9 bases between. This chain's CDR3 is CASSLTKNYGYTF. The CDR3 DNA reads TGTGCCAGCAGCCTTACGAAGAACTATGGCTACACCTTC.

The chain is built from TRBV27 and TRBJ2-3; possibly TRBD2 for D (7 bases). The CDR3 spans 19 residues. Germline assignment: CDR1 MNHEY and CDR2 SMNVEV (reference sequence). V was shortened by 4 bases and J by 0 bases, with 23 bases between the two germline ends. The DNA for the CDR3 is TGTGCCAGCAGTTCACTGGGGGGGCGGATTACCTTAAGCACAGATACGCAGTATTTT. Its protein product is CASSSLGGRITLSTDTQYF.

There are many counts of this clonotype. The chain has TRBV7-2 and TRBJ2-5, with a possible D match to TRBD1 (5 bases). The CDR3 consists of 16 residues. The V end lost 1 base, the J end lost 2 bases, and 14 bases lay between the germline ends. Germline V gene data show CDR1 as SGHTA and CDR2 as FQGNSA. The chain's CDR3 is CASSLVGWSGQETQYF. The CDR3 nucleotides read TGTGCCAGCAGCTTAGTAGGATGGTCAGGGCAAGAGACCCAGTACTTC.

CDR3 amino acids: CASSLRGKGAGELFF. The CDR3 nucleotides are TGTGCCAGCAGTCTCCGGGGAAAAGGGGCCGGGGAGCTGTTTTTT. The rearrangement links TRBV28 to TRBJ2-2, with D perhaps assigned TRBD1 or TRBD2 (5 bases each). Germline CDR1 and CDR2: MDHEN and SYDVKM. The V and J ends lost 5 bases and 6 bases respectively, with 16 bases between them. The CDR3 length is 15 residues.

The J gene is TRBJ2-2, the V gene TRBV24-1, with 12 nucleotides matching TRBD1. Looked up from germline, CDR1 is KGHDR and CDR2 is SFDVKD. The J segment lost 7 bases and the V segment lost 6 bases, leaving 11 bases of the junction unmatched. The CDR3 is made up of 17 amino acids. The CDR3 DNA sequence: TGTGCCACCAGTACTGGGCCGGGACAGGGGGCCTTCGGGGAGCTGTTTTTT. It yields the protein CATSTGPGQGAFGELFF.

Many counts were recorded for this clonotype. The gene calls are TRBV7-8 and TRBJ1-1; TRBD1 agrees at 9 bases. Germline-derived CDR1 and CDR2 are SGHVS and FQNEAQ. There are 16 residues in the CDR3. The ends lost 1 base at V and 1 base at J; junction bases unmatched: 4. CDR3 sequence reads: CASSLEGGQGNTEAFF. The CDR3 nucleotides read TGTGCCAGCAGCTTAGAGGGGGGACAGGGGAACACTGAAGCTTTCTTT.

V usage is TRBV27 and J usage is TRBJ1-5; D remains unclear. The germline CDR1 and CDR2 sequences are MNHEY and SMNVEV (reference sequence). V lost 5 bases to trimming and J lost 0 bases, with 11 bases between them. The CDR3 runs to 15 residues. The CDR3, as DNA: TGTGCCAGCAGTCCGACCTCATATAGCAATCAGCCCCAGCATTTT. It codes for CASSPTSYSNQPQHF.

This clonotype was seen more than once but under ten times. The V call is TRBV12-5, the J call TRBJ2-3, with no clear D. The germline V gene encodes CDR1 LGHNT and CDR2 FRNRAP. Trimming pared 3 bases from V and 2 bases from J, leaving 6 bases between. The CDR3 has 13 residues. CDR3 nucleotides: TGTGCTAGTGGTTTCCGGGTCACAGATACGCAGTATTTT. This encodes CASGFRVTDTQYF.

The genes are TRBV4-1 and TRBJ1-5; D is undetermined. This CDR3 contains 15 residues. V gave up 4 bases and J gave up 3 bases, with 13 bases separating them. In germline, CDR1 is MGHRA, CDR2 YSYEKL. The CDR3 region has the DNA TGCGCCAGCAGCCTTTCGTGGCAATACAATCAGCCCCAGCATTTT. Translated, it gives CASSLSWQYNQPQHF.

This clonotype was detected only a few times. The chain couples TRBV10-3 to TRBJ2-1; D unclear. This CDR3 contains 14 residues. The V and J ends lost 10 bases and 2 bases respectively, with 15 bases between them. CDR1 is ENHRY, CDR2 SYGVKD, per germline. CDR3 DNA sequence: TGTGCCACCCTTGGGCCAGACACCTACAATGAGCAGTTCTTC. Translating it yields CATLGPDTYNEQFF.

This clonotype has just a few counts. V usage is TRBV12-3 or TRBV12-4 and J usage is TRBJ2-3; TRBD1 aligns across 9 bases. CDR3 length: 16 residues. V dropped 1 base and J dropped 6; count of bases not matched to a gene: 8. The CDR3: CASSLGSRDREDTQYF. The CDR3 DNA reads TGTGCCAGCAGTTTAGGGAGCCGGGACAGGGAGGATACGCAGTATTTT.

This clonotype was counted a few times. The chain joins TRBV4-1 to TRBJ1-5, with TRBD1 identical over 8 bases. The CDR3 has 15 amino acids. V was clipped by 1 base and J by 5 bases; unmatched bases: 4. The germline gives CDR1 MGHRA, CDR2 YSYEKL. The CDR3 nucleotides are TGCGCCAGCAGCCAAGTGGACAGGGTGGATCAGCCCCAGCATTTT. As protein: CASSQVDRVDQPQHF.

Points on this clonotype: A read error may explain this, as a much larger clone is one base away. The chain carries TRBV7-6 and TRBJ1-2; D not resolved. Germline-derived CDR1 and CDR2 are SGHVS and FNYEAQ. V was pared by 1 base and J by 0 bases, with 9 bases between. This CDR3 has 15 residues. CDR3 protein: CASSLGHSPNYGYTF. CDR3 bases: TGTGCCAGCAGCTTAGGGCACAGCCCTAACTATGGCTACACCTTC. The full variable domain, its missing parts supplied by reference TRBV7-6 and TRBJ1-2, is GAGVSQSPRYKVTKRGQDVALRCDPISGHVSLYWYRQALGQGPEFLTYFNYEAQQDKSGLPNDRFSAERPEGSISTLTIQRTEQRDSAMYRCASSLGHSPNYGYTFGSGTRLTVV.

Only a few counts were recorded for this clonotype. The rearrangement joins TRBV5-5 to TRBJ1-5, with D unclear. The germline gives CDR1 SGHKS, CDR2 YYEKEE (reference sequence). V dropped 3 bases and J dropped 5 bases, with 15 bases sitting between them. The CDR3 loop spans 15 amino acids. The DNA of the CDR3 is TGTGCCAGCAGCTCCGGTGGAAGCGGAGATCAGCCCCAGCATTTT. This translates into CASSSGGSGDQPQHF.

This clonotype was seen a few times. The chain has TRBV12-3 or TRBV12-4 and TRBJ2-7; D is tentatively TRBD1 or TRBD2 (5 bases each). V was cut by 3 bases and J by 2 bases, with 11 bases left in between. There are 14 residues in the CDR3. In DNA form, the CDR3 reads TGTGCCAGCAGTTTCGGGGCAGGGCCCTACGAGCAGTACTTC. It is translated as CASSFGAGPYEQYF.

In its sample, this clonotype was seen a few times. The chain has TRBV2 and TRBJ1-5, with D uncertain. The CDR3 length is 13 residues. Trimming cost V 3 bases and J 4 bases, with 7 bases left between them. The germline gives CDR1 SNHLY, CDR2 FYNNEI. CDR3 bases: TGTGCCAGCAGTGATAACCCGAATCAGCCCCAGCATTTT. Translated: CASSDNPNQPQHF. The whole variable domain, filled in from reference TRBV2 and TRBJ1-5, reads EPEVTQTPSHQVTQMGQEVILRCVPISNHLYFYWYRQILGQKVEFLVSFYNNEISEKSEIFDDQFSVERPDGSNFTLKIRSTKLEDSAMYFCASSDNPNQPQHFGDGTRLSIL.

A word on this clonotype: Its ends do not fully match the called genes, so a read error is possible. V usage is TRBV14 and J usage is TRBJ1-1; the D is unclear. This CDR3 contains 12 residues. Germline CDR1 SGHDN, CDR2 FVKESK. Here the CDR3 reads CASSQLNTETFF. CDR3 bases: TGTGCCAGCAGCCAACTGAACACTGAAACTTTCTTT.

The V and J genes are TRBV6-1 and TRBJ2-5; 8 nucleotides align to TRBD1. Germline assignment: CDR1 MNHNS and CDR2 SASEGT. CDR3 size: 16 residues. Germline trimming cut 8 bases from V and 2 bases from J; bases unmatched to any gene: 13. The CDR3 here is CASGRTGLSWQETQYF. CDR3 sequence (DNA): TGTGCCAGCGGAAGGACAGGGCTATCGTGGCAAGAGACCCAGTACTTC.

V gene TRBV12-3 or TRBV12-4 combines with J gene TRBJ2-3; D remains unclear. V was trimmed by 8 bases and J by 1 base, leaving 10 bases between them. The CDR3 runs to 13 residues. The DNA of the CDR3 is TGTGCCAGCGGCCGAGAAGGCACAGATACGCAGTATTTT. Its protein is CASGREGTDTQYF.

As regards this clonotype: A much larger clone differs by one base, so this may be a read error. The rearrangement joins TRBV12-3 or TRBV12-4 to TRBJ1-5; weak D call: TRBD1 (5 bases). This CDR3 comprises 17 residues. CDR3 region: CAGSFVAGPYSNQPQHF. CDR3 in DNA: TGTGCCGGCAGTTTTGTCGCAGGGCCGTATAGCAATCAGCCCCAGCATTTT.

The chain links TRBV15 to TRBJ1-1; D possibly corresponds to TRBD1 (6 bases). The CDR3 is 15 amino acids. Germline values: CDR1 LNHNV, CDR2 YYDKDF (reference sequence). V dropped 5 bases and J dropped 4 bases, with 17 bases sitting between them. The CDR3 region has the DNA TGTGCCACCAGCGACGCGGGTTGGGGGCGCACTGAAGCTTTCTTT. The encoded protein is CATSDAGWGRTEAFF.

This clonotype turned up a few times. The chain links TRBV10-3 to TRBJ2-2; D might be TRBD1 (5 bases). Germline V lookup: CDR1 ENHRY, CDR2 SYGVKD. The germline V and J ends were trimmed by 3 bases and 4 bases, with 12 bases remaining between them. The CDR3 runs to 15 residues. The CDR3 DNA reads TGTGCCATCAGTGATGAGGCAGGGCCCACCGGGGAGCTGTTTTTT. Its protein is CAISDEAGPTGELFF.

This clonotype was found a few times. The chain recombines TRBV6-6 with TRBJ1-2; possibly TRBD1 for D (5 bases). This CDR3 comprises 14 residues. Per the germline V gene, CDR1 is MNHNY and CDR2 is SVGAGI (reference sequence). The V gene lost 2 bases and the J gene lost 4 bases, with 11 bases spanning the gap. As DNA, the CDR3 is TGTGCCAGCAGTTACCAACAGGTGCCCTATGGCTACACCTTC. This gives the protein CASSYQQVPYGYTF.

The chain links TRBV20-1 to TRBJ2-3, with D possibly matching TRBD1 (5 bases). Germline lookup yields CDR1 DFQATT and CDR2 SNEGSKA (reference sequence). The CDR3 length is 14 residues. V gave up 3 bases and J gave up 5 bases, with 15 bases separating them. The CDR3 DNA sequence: TGCAGTGCTAGGGTGCCAGGGTATATAGATACGCAGTATTTT. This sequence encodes CSARVPGYIDTQYF.

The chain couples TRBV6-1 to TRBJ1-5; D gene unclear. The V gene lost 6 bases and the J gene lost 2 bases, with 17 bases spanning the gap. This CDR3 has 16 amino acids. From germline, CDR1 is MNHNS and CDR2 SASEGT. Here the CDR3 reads CASSPDWLRGNQPQHF. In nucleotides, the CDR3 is TGTGCCAGCAGCCCGGACTGGTTGAGGGGCAATCAGCCCCAGCATTTT.

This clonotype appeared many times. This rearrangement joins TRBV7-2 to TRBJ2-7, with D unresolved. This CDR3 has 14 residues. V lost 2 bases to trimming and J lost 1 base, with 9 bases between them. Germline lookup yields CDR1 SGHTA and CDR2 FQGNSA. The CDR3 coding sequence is TGTGCCAGCAGCTTACCAGGCGATTCCTACGAGCAGTACTTC. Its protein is CASSLPGDSYEQYF.